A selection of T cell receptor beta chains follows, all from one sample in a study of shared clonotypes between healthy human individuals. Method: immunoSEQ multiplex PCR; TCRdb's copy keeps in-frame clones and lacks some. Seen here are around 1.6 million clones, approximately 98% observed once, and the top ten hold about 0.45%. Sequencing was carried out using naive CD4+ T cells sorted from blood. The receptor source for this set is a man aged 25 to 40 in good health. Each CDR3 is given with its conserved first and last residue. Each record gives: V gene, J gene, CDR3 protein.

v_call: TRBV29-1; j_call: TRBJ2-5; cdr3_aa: CSAKGQGILETQYF
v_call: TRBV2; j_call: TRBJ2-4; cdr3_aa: CASSKEPRGAKNIQYF
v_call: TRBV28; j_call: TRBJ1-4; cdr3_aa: CASIRRTNEKLFF
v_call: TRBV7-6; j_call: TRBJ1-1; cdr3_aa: CASSIRSAGPNTEAFF
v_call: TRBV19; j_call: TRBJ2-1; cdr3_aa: CASAGANLREQFF
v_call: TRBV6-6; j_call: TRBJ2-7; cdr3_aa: CASNHPGEKIGSYF
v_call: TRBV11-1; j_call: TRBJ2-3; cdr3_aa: CASSLGGDADTQYF
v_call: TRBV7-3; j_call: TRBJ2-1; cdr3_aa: CASSLIVGGPLNEQFF
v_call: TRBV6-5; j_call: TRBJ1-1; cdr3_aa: CASSYSNGVWTAEAFF
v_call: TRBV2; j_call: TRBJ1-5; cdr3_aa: CASSGQGEPQHF